The clone carrying this TCR beta chain was counted at least ten times. The antigen is undetermined. This entry is derived from a study of neurological immune-mediated disorders. Study results and limitations: Phylogenetic grouping put 18 of 34 multiple sclerosis patients' repertoires into one related-CDR3 cluster, a possible signature. None of the CDR3 amino acid sequences found in expanded clones was shared across subjects. This suggests that the TCR-beta repertoires were private in all groups.

The trim removed 6 bases at V and 2 bases at J, leaving 27 bases unmatched. In germline, CDR1 is SGHTA, CDR2 FQGNSA. The CDR3 sequence is 21 residues long. Over 180 million TCR-beta sequences (from 15-18 subjects) were yielded by each sequencing run. One entry per CDR3 protein results from TCRdb running MiXCR on the 5' RACE reads. The repertoire includes 84,000 or so distinct CDR3 sequences, 4.3% of them detected once, and approximately 5.8% sits in the top ten. Time point here: longitudinal time-point 3. Unsorted libraries were generated from 2 million PBMCs held at -80 degrees C. The clonotype was recovered from a woman aged 55-69 years with multiple sclerosis. The chain recombines TRBV7-2 with TRBJ2-7; TRBD1 matches at 8 bases. Sequences were obtained from PBMCs. CDR3 region: CASSFLPPPGQVPLRPYEQYF. The CDR3 DNA is TGTGCCAGCAGTTTTTTGCCACCCCCGGGACAGGTTCCTCTTAGGCCCTACGAGCAGTACTTC. The whole variable domain, remainder taken from reference TRBV7-2 and TRBJ2-7, is GAGVSQSPSNKVTEKGKDVELRCDPISGHTALYWYRQSLGQGLEFLIYFQGNSAPDKSGLPSDRFSAERTGGSVSTLTIQRTQQEDSAVYLCASSFLPPPGQVPLRPYEQYFGPGTRLTVT.